This TCR beta chain came from a study of blood T cell repertoires in COVID-19. Study-level background: The origin of the acute and convalescent COVID-19 samples was the United States, Italy and Spain.

The V segment lost 1 base and the J segment 0 bases; nucleotides outside the gene matches: 5. This CDR3 spans 17 amino acids. The V gene's germline CDR1 is LGHDT and CDR2 YNNKEL (reference sequence). Original methodology: It was from reference gene primer amplification that nucleated cell counts were estimated. The protocol was immunoSEQ multiplex PCR, while the TCRdb copy is restricted to in-frame clones and leaves out a portion. Clone size and V and J calls were adopted from that table, with D and trimming inferred from the DNA. The sample shows approximately 80,000 clones, over 75% of them seen only once.

The sample taken for sequencing was peripheral blood. The V gene is TRBV3-1 (or the pseudogene TRBV3-2), the J gene TRBJ2-3; TRBD2 aligns across 9 bases. The TCR sequence derives from a human donor in a cohort sampled during active COVID-19. CDR3 in amino acids: CASSQVIAGASTDTQYF. The CDR3, as DNA: TGTGCCAGCAGCCAAGTAATAGCGGGGGCAAGCACAGATACGCAGTATTTT.